This TCR beta chain was captured in a study of cytomegalovirus exposure and HLA in healthy donors. Findings of the study overall: A later look showed TCR association rates differing by HLA locus, highest for DRB1 and lowest for HLA-C. Across donors, presence/absence analyses took sequencing depth to be roughly uniform.

Both 60 Vbeta primers and 13 Jbeta primers went into the PCR. Produced via immunoSEQ multiplex PCR; TCRdb's table is partial and in-frame only. The sample lists some 100,000 clones, under 85% occurring once. This clone was seen only once. Its specificity is unknown. The germline CDR1 and CDR2 sequences are SGHRS and YFSETQ. V lost 2 bases and J lost 2, with 7 bases in between. CDR3 length equals 14 residues. This chain links TRBV5-1 with TRBJ2-2; D is possibly TRBD2 (5 bases). This TCR was sampled from a man between 35 and 55 years old in good health and CMV-seronegative. The specimen was PBMCs. CDR3 DNA sequence: TGCGCCAGCAGCTTTGAGGGTAACACCGGGGAGCTGTTTTTT. This sequence encodes CASSFEGNTGELFF.